This T cell receptor beta chain comes out of a study of T-cell reconstitution after alpha-beta-depleted transplantation in children. The length of the CDR3 is 15 residues. Germline CDR1 and CDR2: SGHRS and YFSETQ. Trimming took 2 bases from V and 3 from J, leaving 12 bases between them. The TCRbeta library was prepared with unique molecular identifiers. Using its own MiXCR run on the PCR reads, TCRdb lists one record per CDR3 protein. The table lists around 680,000 distinct CDR3 sequences, around 17% of them singletons. There are many counts of this clonotype. This TCR was sampled from a human donor who donated a stem cell graft to a child with acute myeloid leukemia. Sequences were derived from PBMCs from the stem cell graft donor, sampled from the stem cell graft. The chain uses TRBV5-1 and TRBJ2-1, with no clear D. The CDR3 nucleotides are TGCGCCAGCAGCTTAGATGTTGGGGACTACAATGAGCAGTTCTTC. This translates into CASSLDVGDYNEQFF.